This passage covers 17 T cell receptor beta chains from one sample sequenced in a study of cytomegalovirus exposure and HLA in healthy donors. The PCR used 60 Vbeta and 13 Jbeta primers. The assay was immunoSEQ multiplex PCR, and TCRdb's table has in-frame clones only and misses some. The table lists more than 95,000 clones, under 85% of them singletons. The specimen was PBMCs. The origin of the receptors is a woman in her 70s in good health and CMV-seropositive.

The CDR3 DNA follows: TGTGCCAGCAGGGGAAACAGGGGGGGCACTGAAGCTTTCTTT. As protein: CASRGNRGGTEAFF. This rearrangement joins TRBV28 to TRBJ1-1; 8 bases map to TRBD1. The germline V gene has CDR1 MDHEN and CDR2 SYDVKM. The CDR3 extends over 14 amino acids. V trimming: 6 bases; J trimming: 4 bases; junction bases outside the gene matches: 7.

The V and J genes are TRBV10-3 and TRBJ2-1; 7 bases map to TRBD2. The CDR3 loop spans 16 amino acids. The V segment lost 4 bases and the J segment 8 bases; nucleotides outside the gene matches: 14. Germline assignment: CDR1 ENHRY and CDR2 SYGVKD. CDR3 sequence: CAISATGLKERDEQFF. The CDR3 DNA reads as TGTGCCATCAGTGCTACGGGACTAAAGGAAAGGGATGAGCAGTTCTTC.

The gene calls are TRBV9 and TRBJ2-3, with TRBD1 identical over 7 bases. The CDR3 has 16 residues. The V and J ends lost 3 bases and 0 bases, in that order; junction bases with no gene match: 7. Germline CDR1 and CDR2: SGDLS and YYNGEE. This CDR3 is CASSAWRTGSTDTQYF. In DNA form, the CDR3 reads TGTGCCAGCAGCGCATGGAGGACAGGCAGCACAGATACGCAGTATTTT.

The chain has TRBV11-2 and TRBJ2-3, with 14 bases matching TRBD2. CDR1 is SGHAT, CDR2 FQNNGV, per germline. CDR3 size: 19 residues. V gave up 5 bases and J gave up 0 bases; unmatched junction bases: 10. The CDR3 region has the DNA TGTGCCAGCAGCACCCGACTAGCGGGGGGGGATTCTAGCACAGATACGCAGTATTTT. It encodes CASSTRLAGGDSSTDTQYF.

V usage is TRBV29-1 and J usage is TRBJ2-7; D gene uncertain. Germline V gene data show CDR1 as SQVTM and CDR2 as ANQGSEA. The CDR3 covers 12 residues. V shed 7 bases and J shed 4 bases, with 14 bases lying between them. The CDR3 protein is CSGGERKYEQYF. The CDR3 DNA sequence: TGCAGCGGTGGAGAGAGGAAGTACGAGCAGTACTTC.

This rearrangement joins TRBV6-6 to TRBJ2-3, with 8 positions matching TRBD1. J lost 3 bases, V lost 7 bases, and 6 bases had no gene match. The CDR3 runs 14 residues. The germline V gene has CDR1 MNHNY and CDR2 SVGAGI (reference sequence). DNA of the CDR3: TGTGCCAGCATTCCAGGGGGCGCAACAGATACGCAGTATTTT. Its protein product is CASIPGGATDTQYF.

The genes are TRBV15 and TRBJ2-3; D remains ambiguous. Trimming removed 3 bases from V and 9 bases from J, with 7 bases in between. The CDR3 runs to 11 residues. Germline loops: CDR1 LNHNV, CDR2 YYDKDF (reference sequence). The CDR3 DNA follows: TGTGCCACCAGCAGCCGAGAGACGCAGTATTTT. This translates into CATSSRETQYF.

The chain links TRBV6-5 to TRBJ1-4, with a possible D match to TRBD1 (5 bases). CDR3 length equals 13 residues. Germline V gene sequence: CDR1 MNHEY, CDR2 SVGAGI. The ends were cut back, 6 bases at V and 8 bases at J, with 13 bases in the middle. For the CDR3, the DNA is TGTGCCAGCAGCCCTACAGGTGGGGAAAAACTGTTTTTT. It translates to CASSPTGGEKLFF.

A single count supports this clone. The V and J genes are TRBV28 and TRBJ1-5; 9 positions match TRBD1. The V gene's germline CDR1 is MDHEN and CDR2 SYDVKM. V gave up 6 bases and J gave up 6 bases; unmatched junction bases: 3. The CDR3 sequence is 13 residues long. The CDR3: CASRQGAGQPQHF. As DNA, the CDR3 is TGTGCCAGCAGACAGGGGGCCGGTCAGCCCCAGCATTTT.

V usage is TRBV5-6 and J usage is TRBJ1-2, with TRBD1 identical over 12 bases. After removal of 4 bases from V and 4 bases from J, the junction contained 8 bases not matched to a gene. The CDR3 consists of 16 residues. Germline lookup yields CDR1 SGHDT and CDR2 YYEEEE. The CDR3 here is CASSPRGQGASYGYTF. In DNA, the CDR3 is TGTGCCAGCAGCCCGAGGGGACAGGGGGCATCCTATGGCTACACCTTC.

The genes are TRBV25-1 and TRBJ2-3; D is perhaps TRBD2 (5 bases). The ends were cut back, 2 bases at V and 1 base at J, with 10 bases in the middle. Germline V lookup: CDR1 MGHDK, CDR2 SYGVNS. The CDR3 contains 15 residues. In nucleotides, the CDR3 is TGTGCCAGCAGTGAAGAGGGTAGAGGCACAGATACGCAGTATTTT. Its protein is CASSEEGRGTDTQYF.

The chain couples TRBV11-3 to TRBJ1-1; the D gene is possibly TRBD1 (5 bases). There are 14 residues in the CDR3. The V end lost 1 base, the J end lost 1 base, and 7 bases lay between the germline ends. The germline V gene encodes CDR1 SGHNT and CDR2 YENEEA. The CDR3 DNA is TGTGCCAGCAGCTTAGGCCAGGGGAACACTGAAGCTTTCTTT. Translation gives CASSLGQGNTEAFF.

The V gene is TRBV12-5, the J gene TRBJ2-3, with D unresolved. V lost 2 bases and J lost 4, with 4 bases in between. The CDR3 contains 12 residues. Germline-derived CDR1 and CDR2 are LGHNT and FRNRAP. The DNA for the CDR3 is TGTGCTAGTGGTTTGTCCTCAGATACGCAGTATTTT. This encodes CASGLSSDTQYF.

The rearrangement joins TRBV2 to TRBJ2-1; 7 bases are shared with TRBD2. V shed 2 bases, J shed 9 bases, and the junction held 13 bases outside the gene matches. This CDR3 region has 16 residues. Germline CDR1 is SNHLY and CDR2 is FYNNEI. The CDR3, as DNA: TGTGCCAGCAGTGAAAGGTGGCTAGCGGAGGGCGGTGAGCAGTTCTTC. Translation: CASSERWLAEGGEQFF. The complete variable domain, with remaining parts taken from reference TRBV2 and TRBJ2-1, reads EPEVTQTPSHQVTQMGQEVILRCVPISNHLYFYWYRQILGQKVEFLVSFYNNEISEKSEIFDDQFSVERPDGSNFTLKIRSTKLEDSAMYFCASSERWLAEGGEQFFGPGTRLTVL.

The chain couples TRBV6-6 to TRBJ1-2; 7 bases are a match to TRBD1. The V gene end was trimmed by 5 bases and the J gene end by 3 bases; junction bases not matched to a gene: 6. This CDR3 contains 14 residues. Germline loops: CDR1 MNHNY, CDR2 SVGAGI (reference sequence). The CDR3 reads CASSRTTGYYGYTF. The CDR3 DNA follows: TGTGCCAGCAGTAGAACGACAGGGTACTATGGCTACACCTTC.

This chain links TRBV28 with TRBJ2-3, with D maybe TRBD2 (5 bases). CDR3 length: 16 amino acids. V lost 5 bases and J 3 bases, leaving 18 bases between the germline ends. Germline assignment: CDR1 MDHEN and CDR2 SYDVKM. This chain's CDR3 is CASSPTTLAVTDTQYF. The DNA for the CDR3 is TGTGCCAGCAGTCCGACGACCCTAGCAGTAACAGATACGCAGTATTTT.

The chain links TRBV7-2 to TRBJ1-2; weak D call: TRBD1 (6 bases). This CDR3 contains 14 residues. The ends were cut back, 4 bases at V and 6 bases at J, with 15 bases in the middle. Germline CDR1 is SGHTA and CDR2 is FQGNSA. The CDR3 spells CASSWDAWTDGYTF. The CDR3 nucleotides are TGTGCCAGCAGCTGGGACGCCTGGACAGATGGCTACACCTTC.